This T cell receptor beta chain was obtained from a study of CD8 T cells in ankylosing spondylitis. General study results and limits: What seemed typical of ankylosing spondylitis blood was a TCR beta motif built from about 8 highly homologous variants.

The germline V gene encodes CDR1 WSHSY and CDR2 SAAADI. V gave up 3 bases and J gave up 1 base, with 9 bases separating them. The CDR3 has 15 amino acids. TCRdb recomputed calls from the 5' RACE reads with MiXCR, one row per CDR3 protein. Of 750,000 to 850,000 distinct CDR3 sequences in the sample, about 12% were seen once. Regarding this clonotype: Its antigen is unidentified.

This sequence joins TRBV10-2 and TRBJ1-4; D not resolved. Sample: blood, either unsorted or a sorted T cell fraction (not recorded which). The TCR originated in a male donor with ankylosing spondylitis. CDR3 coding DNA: TGCGCCAGCAGTGACGAGGGCTTAACTAATGAAAAACTGTTTTTT. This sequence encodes CASSDEGLTNEKLFF.